One sample yielded the 7 T cell receptor beta chains listed below, sequenced in a study of chemoradiotherapy in HPV16-positive cancers. Sequencing used immunoSEQ multiplex PCR; TCRdb keeps in-frame clones, though not all of them. The sample contains about 7,000 clones, 74% of which appear only once. The input for sequencing was tumor tissue, taken from a patient who underwent chemoradiotherapy. The receptors derive from a human donor with HPV-associated anogenital cancer.

This clone occurred a few times. The chain joins TRBV2 to TRBJ1-1; D gene unclear. Germline assignment: CDR1 SNHLY and CDR2 FYNNEI. V was pared by 6 bases and J by 5 bases, with 13 bases between. CDR3 length: 13 amino acids. Here the CDR3 reads CASRGGDKTEAFF. Written as DNA, the CDR3 is TGTGCCAGCAGGGGTGGGGATAAGACTGAAGCTTTCTTT.

This chain uses TRBV14 with TRBJ2-5, with 8 bases matching TRBD2. Losses at the gene ends were 1 base for V and 0 bases for J; bases not matched to a gene: 7. CDR1 SGHDN and CDR2 FVKESK come from the germline V gene. The CDR3 contains 17 residues. The CDR3 coding sequence is TGTGCCAGCAGCCAAGGTACAGCGGGGGTGTACCAAGAGACCCAGTACTTC. Residues: CASSQGTAGVYQETQYF.

The V and J genes are TRBV9 and TRBJ1-5; the D is unclear. Germline assignment: CDR1 SGDLS and CDR2 YYNGEE. Trimming removed 4 bases at V and 12 bases at J, with 23 bases between. The CDR3 has 15 amino acids. Written as DNA, the CDR3 is TGTGCCAGCAGCCGCGAAGGGTCTTATGGGGATCACCAGCATTTT. Its protein is CASSREGSYGDHQHF. Using reference TRBV9 and TRBJ1-5 for the parts outside the CDR3, the full variable domain is DSGVTQTPKHLITATGQRVTLRCSPRSGDLSVYWYQQSLDQGLQFLIQYYNGEERAKGNILERFSAQQFPDLHSELNLSSLELGDSALYFCASSREGSYGDHQHFGDGTRLSIL.

This sequence joins TRBV11-2 and TRBJ1-2; possibly TRBD1 for D (5 bases). This CDR3 is 13 amino acids long. CDR1 and CDR2 (germline): SGHAT, FQNNGV. V gave up 2 bases and J gave up 7 bases, with 11 bases separating them. The CDR3 DNA sequence: TGTGCCAGCAGCTTAAGAGGGGTTCCTGGCTACACCTTC. It yields the protein CASSLRGVPGYTF.

By its share, this clone is large. The chain uses TRBV7-6 and TRBJ2-1; TRBD1 is a possible D gene (5 bases). Between the trimmed V and J ends, which lost 5 bases and 8 bases, there was a span of 16 bases. Germline loops: CDR1 SGHVS, CDR2 FNYEAQ. This CDR3 has 14 residues. CDR3 sequence reads: CASSPTQGGYEQFF. DNA for the CDR3: TGTGCCAGCAGCCCAACGCAGGGTGGTTATGAGCAGTTCTTC.

This clone appeared a few times. The chain couples TRBV11-2 to TRBJ1-5, with D possibly being TRBD1 (5 bases). The germline gives CDR1 SGHAT, CDR2 FQNNGV. This CDR3 is 14 amino acids long. The ends were cut back, 6 bases at V and 6 bases at J, with 15 bases in the middle. The CDR3 sequence: CASSLGGVGQPQHF. DNA for the CDR3: TGTGCCAGCAGTTTGGGAGGGGTCGGTCAGCCCCAGCATTTT. The variable domain in full, completed from reference TRBV11-2 and TRBJ1-5, reads EAGVAQSPRYKIIEKRQSVAFWCNPISGHATLYWYQQILGQGPKLLIQFQNNGVVDDSQLPKDRFSAERLKGVDSTLKIQPAKLEDSAVYLCASSLGGVGQPQHFGDGTRLSIL.

The chain carries TRBV13 and TRBJ2-3; 7 bases map to TRBD1. J lost 2 bases, V lost 6 bases, and 5 bases had no gene match. Germline V gene sequence: CDR1 PRHDT, CDR2 FYEKMQ (reference sequence). The CDR3 totals 14 residues. The CDR3 nucleotides read TGTGCCAGCAGACCAGGGACAGCCACAGATACGCAGTATTTT. This gives the protein CASRPGTATDTQYF. Supplemented by reference TRBV13 and TRBJ2-3, the full variable domain reads AAGVIQSPRHLIKEKRETATLKCYPIPRHDTVYWYQQGPGQDPQFLISFYEKMQSDKGSIPDRFSAQQFSDYHSELNMSSLELGDSALYFCASRPGTATDTQYFGPGTRLTVL.